The rows below give T cell receptor beta chains drawn from one sample of a study of sequential checkpoint blockade in melanoma. Some clones are missing from TCRdb's copy, which holds only in-frame ones; the method was immunoSEQ multiplex PCR. The data contain about 27,000 clones, approximately 80% of them singletons. The sample consisted of CD8+ T cells sorted from blood (inferred from file names), taken from a patient given nivolumab and ipilimumab in sequence. Every receptor here comes from a human donor with melanoma. CDR3s include the opening cysteine and the closing phenylalanine or tryptophan. D genes are given only for firm matches. For some rows the clone size is stated as once, few or many, or as a class when expanded; others skip it.

>TRBV11-3|14|TRBD2|-|TRBJ2-7
CASSPDGGGNEQYF
TGTGCCAGCAGCCCAGACGGGGGAGGGAACGAGCAGTACTTC
>TRBV6-1|14|-|-|TRBJ2-1
CASSGMGSNNEQFF
TGTGCCAGCAGTGGGATGGGCAGCAACAATGAGCAGTTCTTC
>TRBV27|15|-|-|TRBJ2-7
CASSQRTASSYEQYF
TGTGCCAGCAGTCAAAGGACAGCGTCCTCCTACGAGCAGTACTTC
>TRBV5-4|16|-|medium-sized|TRBJ1-2
CASRLWGELITIGYTF
TGTGCCAGCAGACTATGGGGGGAACTCATTACTATTGGCTACACCTTC
>TRBV7-6|17|TRBD2|once|TRBJ2-7
CASSLTGPGTSSGEQYF
TGTGCCAGCAGCTTAACGGGTCCCGGGACTAGCTCGGGCGAGCAGTACTTC
>TRBV4-1|16|-|-|TRBJ1-4
CASSQDLGGWNEKLFF
TGCGCCAGCAGCCAAGATCTCGGAGGGTGGAATGAAAAACTGTTTTTT
>TRBV19|13|-|-|TRBJ2-3
CASSIDGTDTQYF
TGTGCCAGTAGTATAGACGGGACAGATACGCAGTATTTT
>TRBV30|14|TRBD2|-|TRBJ2-3
CAWKAGSFTDTQYF
TGTGCCTGGAAAGCGGGATCATTCACAGATACGCAGTATTTT
>TRBV2|16|TRBD2|-|TRBJ2-1
CASSIQRGVSYNEQFF
TGTGCCAGCAGTATACAGCGGGGAGTCTCCTACAATGAGCAGTTCTTC
>TRBV5-4|14|TRBD1|-|TRBJ1-2
CASSLGTGWGGYTF
TGTGCCAGCAGCTTGGGGACAGGGTGGGGTGGCTACACCTTC
>TRBV7-3|14|TRBD1|-|TRBJ1-1
CASSPGQGVREAFF
TGTGCCAGCAGCCCCGGACAGGGCGTGAGGGAAGCTTTCTTT
>TRBV7-2|16|TRBD2|-|TRBJ2-5
CASSPGSSGGVETQYF
TGTGCCAGCAGCCCTGGGTCTAGCGGGGGGGTAGAGACCCAGTACTTC
>TRBV9|15|-|-|TRBJ1-2
CASSGSREGHYGYTF
TGTGCCAGCAGCGGCTCCAGGGAGGGGCACTATGGCTACACCTTC
>TRBV10-3|16|TRBD1|-|TRBJ1-1
CAISDPGGRRNTEAFF
TGTGCCATCAGTGACCCAGGGGGACGGCGGAACACTGAAGCTTTCTTT
>TRBV4-2|16|TRBD1|-|TRBJ2-1
CASSQDWGQGLHEQFF
TGTGCCAGCAGCCAAGATTGGGGACAGGGTCTTCATGAGCAGTTCTTC
>TRBV13|16|TRBD2|-|TRBJ2-3
CASSLISGGTTDTQYF
TGTGCCAGCAGCTTGATCAGCGGGGGAACCACAGATACGCAGTATTTT
>TRBV7-8|14|-|-|TRBJ2-7
CASSLTQGRYEQYF
TGTGCCAGCAGCTTAACGCAGGGGCGATACGAGCAGTACTTC
>TRBV19|14|-|-|TRBJ1-5
CASRRGYSNQPQHF
TGTGCCAGTAGACGGGGGTATAGCAATCAGCCCCAGCATTTT
>TRBV9|17|TRBD2|-|TRBJ2-7
CASSVASGGPSSYEQYF
TGTGCCAGCAGCGTAGCTAGCGGGGGGCCGAGCTCCTACGAGCAGTACTTC
>TRBV9|15|TRBD1|-|TRBJ2-2
CASSPLQGAGGELFF
TGTGCCAGCAGCCCGCTGCAGGGGGCGGGCGGGGAGCTGTTTTTT
>TRBV6-5|14|TRBD1|few|TRBJ1-2
CASSDEGAGDGYTF
TGTGCCAGCAGTGATGAGGGGGCGGGTGATGGCTACACCTTC
>TRBV5-5|12|-|few|TRBJ2-2
CASSSNTGELFF
TGTGCCAGCAGCTCAAACACCGGGGAGCTGTTTTTT
>TRBV9|13|-|once|TRBJ2-1
CASNTGEYNEQFF
TGTGCCAGCAACACCGGGGAGTACAATGAGCAGTTCTTC
>TRBV21-1|19|-|-|TRBJ2-1
CATFHPGQGAWQGSREQFF
TGTGCCACCTTCCACCCGGGACAGGGGGCGTGGCAAGGCTCTCGGGAGCAGTTCTTC
>TRBV28|15|-|-|TRBJ1-5
CASSPRVVPGQPQHF
TGTGCCAGCAGTCCCCGTGTGGTGCCAGGCCAGCCCCAGCATTTT
>TRBV11-3|13|-|few|TRBJ1-2
CASSPRTVNGYTF
TGTGCCAGCAGCCCGCGGACAGTTAATGGCTACACCTTC
>TRBV18|15|TRBD1|-|TRBJ1-6
CASSPTGTGNSPLHF
TGTGCCAGCTCACCAACCGGGACAGGGAATTCACCCCTCCACTTT
>TRBV5-1|18|TRBD1|-|TRBJ1-4
CASSLGPWTGESREKLFF
TGCGCCAGCAGCTTGGGCCCCTGGACAGGAGAGAGCCGTGAAAAACTGTTTTTT
>TRBV28|15|TRBD2|-|TRBJ2-3
CASRLSGGAIDTQYF
TGTGCCAGCAGGCTGAGCGGGGGGGCGATAGATACGCAGTATTTT
>TRBV5-6|14|-|-|TRBJ2-1
CASSLLRAYNEQFF
TGTGCCAGCAGCTTGCTGAGAGCCTACAATGAGCAGTTCTTC
>TRBV2|17|-|-|TRBJ2-2
CASSEAIRQANTGELFF
TGTGCCAGCAGTGAAGCGATTCGCCAGGCGAACACCGGGGAGCTGTTTTTT